This entry describes one T cell receptor (beta chain). The entry originates in a study of blood T cell repertoires in COVID-19. Study overall: Sample material is recorded as cDNA or gDNA derived from T cells, B-cell-depleted T cells, or PBMCs.

The Seattle site enrolled patients during active infection and followed them longitudinally. Per the authors' pipeline: By means of reference gene primer amplification, nucleated cell counts were estimated. The assay was immunoSEQ multiplex PCR, and TCRdb's table has in-frame clones only and misses some. V and J calls and clone size are those listed in that table; D and trimming were worked out from the DNA. The sample has approximately 300,000 clones; around 89% are singletons. The ends were cut back, 6 bases at V and 5 bases at J, with 19 bases in the middle. Germline CDR1 SGHAT, CDR2 FQNNGV. CDR3 length equals 15 residues.

The sequencing sample was made of peripheral blood. The receptor's source is a woman aged 50 to 65 with COVID-19, enrolled during active disease. The chain has TRBV11-2 and TRBJ1-2; TRBD1 is a possible D gene (6 bases). The CDR3 loop is CASRPTGRGEYGYTF. CDR3 in DNA: TGTGCCAGCAGGCCGACCGGCAGGGGAGAGTATGGCTACACCTTC.